One sample yielded the 15 T cell receptor beta chains listed below, sequenced in a study of identical twins. TCRdb re-derived calls from the 5' RACE reads in MiXCR, one entry per CDR3 protein. The data contain a few hundred thousand distinct CDR3 sequences, roughly 8.6% of them seen just once; the ten biggest clones take up more than 2%. These data are also associated with another study on yellow fever vaccine responses in identical twins.

The sequencing sample was made of memory (CD45RO+) T cells sorted from blood. These receptors all come from a young woman in good health.

In its sample, this clonotype was seen many times. The chain carries TRBV7-9 and TRBJ1-2; D is possibly TRBD1 (5 bases). The CDR3 is 16 residues long. Trimming shortened V by 4 bases and J by 8 bases, and 23 bases separated the two germline ends. Germline V gene data show CDR1 as SEHNR and CDR2 as FQNEAQ (reference sequence). The CDR3 is CASSSSYVGTFEGYTF. The CDR3 DNA sequence: TGTGCCAGCAGCTCGTCTTATGTCGGGACGTTTGAAGGCTACACCTTC.

This clonotype was seen at least ten times. The rearrangement links TRBV29-1 to TRBJ1-1; D remains unclear. From germline, CDR1 is SQVTM and CDR2 ANQGSEA. The CDR3 spans 12 residues. V dropped 0 bases and J dropped 10 bases, with 12 bases sitting between them. CDR3 nucleotides: TGCAGCGTTGAAGATCGGGCCGACGGAGCTTTCTTT. Residues: CSVEDRADGAFF.

The chain uses TRBV2 and TRBJ2-1, with 10 bases aligning to TRBD2. The length of the CDR3 is 15 residues. The junction had 4 bases not matched to a gene; V was cut back by 2 bases and J by 6 bases. CDR1 is SNHLY and CDR2 is FYNNEI in the germline V gene. This CDR3 reads CASSEYSGRFNEQFF. The CDR3 region has the DNA TGTGCCAGCAGTGAATATAGCGGGAGGTTCAATGAGCAGTTCTTC. The complete variable domain, with remaining parts taken from reference TRBV2 and TRBJ2-1, reads EPEVTQTPSHQVTQMGQEVILRCVPISNHLYFYWYRQILGQKVEFLVSFYNNEISEKSEIFDDQFSVERPDGSNFTLKIRSTKLEDSAMYFCASSEYSGRFNEQFFGPGTRLTVL.

This chain joins TRBV20-1 and TRBJ1-6; TRBD1 aligns across 8 bases. The CDR3 sequence is 13 residues long. Germline values: CDR1 DFQATT, CDR2 SNEGSKA (reference sequence). Trimming removed 6 bases from V and 9 bases from J; junction bases left unmatched: 7. This chain's CDR3 is CSARGQGASPLHF. As DNA, the CDR3 is TGCAGTGCCCGCGGGCAGGGGGCTTCACCCCTCCACTTT.

This clonotype was seen a few times. The V call is TRBV13, the J call TRBJ2-7; 8 positions match TRBD2. The CDR3 spans 14 residues. V lost 6 bases, J lost 1 base, and 5 bases stayed unmatched. Germline CDR1 reads PRHDT; CDR2 reads FYEKMQ (reference sequence). The CDR3 sequence is CASRHSGTSYEQYF. The CDR3 DNA reads TGTGCCAGCAGACATAGCGGGACGTCCTACGAGCAGTACTTC. Full variable domain (missing parts from reference TRBV13 and TRBJ2-7): AAGVIQSPRHLIKEKRETATLKCYPIPRHDTVYWYQQGPGQDPQFLISFYEKMQSDKGSIPDRFSAQQFSDYHSELNMSSLELGDSALYFCASRHSGTSYEQYFGPGTRLTVT.

This clonotype was observed a handful of times. This chain links TRBV5-1 with TRBJ1-4; 8 nucleotides align to TRBD1. Germline trimming cut 4 bases from V and 8 bases from J; bases unmatched to any gene: 7. Germline assignment: CDR1 SGHRS and CDR2 YFSETQ. CDR3 length equals 14 residues. CDR3 DNA: TGCGCCAGCAGCACGGACAGGGTAGGGGAAAAACTGTTTTTT. Translated: CASSTDRVGEKLFF.

Concerning this clonotype: A much larger clone differs from this one at a single base, so this may be a read error. This chain links TRBV7-3 with TRBJ2-1; 14 positions agree with TRBD2. CDR3 length: 17 amino acids. Germline V gene sequence: CDR1 SGHTA, CDR2 FQGTGA. The CDR3 reads CAISPRTSGGTYNEQFF. CDR3 bases: TGTGCCATCAGCCCTAGGACTAGCGGGGGGACCTACAATGAGCAGTTCTTC.

The sample holds a few counts of this clonotype. The rearrangement joins TRBV20-1 to TRBJ2-5; no firm D call. Germline CDR1 reads DFQATT; CDR2 reads SNEGSKA (reference sequence). The CDR3 has 13 amino acids. Trimming removed 2 bases from V and 5 bases from J, with 12 bases in between. The chain's CDR3 is CSARNRLRETQYF. CDR3 DNA sequence: TGCAGTGCTAGAAATAGGCTTAGGGAGACCCAGTACTTC.

A word on this clonotype: Germline and junction disagree at one end, which may indicate a read error. The rearrangement joins TRBV12-3 or TRBV12-4 to TRBJ1-2; D unresolved. The CDR3 is made up of 12 amino acids. The CDR3 bases are TGTGCCTGCAGTTTAGGCGGATATGGCTACACCTTC. It codes for CACSLGGYGYTF.

The chain recombines TRBV7-8 with TRBJ2-7, with D possibly TRBD2 on 5 matching bases. V was shortened by 5 bases and J by 6 bases, with 14 bases between the two germline ends. There are 13 residues in the CDR3. Germline V gene lookup returns CDR1 SGHVS and CDR2 FQNEAQ. DNA for the CDR3: TGTGCCAGCAGCCCCGGCGGGTTTTTCGAGCAGTACGTC. Translating gives CASSPGGFFEQYV.

This clonotype was seen a handful of times. Relative to the germline gene, one junction end is altered; a read error may explain this. The chain couples TRBV5-1 to TRBJ2-5; 12 bases map to TRBD2. CDR3 length: 16 residues. Germline values: CDR1 SGHRS, CDR2 YFSETQ. The CDR3 region has the DNA TGCGCCAGCAGTACTAGCGGGGGGCCAATCCAAGAGACCCAGCACTTC. This sequence encodes CASSTSGGPIQETQHF. Full variable domain (remainder filled in from reference TRBV5-1 and TRBJ2-5): KAGVTQTPRYLIKTRGQQVTLSCSPISGHRSVSWYQQTPGQGLQFLFEYFSETQRNKGNFPGRFSGRQFSNSRSEMNVSTLELGDSALYLCASSTSGGPIQETQHFGPGTRLLVL.

This clonotype was seen at least ten times. The chain couples TRBV12-3 or TRBV12-4 to TRBJ2-1; D gene ambiguous. CDR3 size: 11 residues. The V end lost 1 base, the J end lost 8 bases, and 3 bases lay between the germline ends. The chain's CDR3 is CASSLVDEQFF. The CDR3 coding sequence is TGTGCCAGCAGTTTAGTAGATGAGCAGTTCTTC.

There are many counts of this clonotype. This chain joins TRBV19 and TRBJ2-5, with D perhaps being TRBD1 or TRBD2 (5 bases each). The CDR3 has 14 amino acids. Germline values: CDR1 LNHDA, CDR2 SQIVND (reference sequence). Trimming stripped 3 bases from V and 0 bases from J, with 8 bases between. CDR3: CASSIRGYQETQYF. In DNA form, the CDR3 reads TGTGCCAGTAGTATTCGGGGCTACCAAGAGACCCAGTACTTC.

This clonotype was seen more than once but under ten times. This chain uses TRBV6-5 with TRBJ2-2, with D perhaps matching TRBD1 or TRBD2 (7 bases each). V shed 7 bases and J shed 3 bases, with 15 bases lying between them. The CDR3 extends over 15 amino acids. Germline-derived CDR1 and CDR2 are MNHEY and SVGAGI. CDR3 coding DNA: TGTGCCAGCATTTTTCAGGGGGGGTACACCGGGGAGCTGTTTTTT. Encoded protein: CASIFQGGYTGELFF.

Many counts were recorded for this clonotype. This chain joins TRBV12-3 or TRBV12-4 and TRBJ1-4; TRBD1 aligns across 10 bases. The CDR3 consists of 13 residues. V shed 6 bases and J 7 bases; nucleotides not matched to a gene: 2. The CDR3 region has the DNA TGTGCCAGCAGCGACAGGGGGCGTGAAAAACTGTTTTTT. It codes for CASSDRGREKLFF.